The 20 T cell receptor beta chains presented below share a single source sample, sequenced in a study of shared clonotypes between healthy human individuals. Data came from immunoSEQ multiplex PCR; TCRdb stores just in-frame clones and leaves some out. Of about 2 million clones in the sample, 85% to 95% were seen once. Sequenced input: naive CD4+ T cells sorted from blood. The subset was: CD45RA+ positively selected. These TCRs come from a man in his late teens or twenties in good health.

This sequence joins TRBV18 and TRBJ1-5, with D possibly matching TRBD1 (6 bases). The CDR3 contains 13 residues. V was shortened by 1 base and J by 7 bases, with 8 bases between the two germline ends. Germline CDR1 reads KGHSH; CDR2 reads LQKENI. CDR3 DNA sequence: TGTGCCAGCTCACCACTGGACAGCCAGCCCCAGCATTTT. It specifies CASSPLDSQPQHF.

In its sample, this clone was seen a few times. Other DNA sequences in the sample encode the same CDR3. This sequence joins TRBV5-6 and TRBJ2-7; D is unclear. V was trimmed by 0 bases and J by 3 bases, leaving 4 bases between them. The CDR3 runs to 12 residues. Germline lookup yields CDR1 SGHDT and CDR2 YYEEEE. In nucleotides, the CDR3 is TGTGCCAGCAGCTTGGGAGTCTACGAGCAGTACTTC. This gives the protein CASSLGVYEQYF.

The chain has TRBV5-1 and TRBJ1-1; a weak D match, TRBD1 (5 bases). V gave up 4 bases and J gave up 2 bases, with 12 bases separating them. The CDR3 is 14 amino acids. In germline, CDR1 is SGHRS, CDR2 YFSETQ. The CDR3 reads CASSTTVINTEAFF. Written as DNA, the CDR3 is TGCGCCAGCAGCACGACAGTTATTAACACTGAAGCTTTCTTT.

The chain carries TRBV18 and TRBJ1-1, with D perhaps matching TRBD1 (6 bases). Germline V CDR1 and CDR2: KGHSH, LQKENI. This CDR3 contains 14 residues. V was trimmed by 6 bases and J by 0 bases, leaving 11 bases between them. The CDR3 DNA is TGTGCCAGCTCCCAACAGGGCCTGAACACTGAAGCTTTCTTT. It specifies CASSQQGLNTEAFF.

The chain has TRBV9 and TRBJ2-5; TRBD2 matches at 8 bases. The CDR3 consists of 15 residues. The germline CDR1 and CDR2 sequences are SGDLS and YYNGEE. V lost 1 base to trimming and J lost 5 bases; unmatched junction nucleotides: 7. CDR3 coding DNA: TGTGCCAGCAGCGTATCCTCCGGGACTAGTGAGACCCAGTACTTC. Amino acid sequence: CASSVSSGTSETQYF.

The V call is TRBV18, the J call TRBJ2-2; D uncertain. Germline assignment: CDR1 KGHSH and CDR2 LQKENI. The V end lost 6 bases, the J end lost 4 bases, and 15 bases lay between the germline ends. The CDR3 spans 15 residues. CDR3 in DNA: TGTGCCAGCTCCCCAAGAGCCCTCCCCACCGGGGAGCTGTTTTTT. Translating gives CASSPRALPTGELFF.

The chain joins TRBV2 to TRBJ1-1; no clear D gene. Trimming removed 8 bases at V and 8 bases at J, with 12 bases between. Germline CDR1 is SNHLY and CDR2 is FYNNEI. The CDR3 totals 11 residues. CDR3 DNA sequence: TGTGCCAGCGGAGTTTCCGGGGAAGCTTTCTTT. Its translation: CASGVSGEAFF.

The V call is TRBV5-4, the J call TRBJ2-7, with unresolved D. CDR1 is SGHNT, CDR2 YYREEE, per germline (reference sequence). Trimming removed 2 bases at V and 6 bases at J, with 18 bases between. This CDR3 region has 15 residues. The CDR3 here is CASSFGSLQVGEQYF. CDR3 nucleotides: TGTGCCAGCAGCTTTGGATCGCTGCAGGTGGGCGAGCAGTACTTC.

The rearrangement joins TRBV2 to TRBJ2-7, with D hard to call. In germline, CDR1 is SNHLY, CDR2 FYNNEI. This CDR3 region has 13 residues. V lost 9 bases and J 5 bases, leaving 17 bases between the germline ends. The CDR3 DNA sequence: TGTGCCAGTTCCCCCGAGCCCCCCAACGAGCAGTACTTC. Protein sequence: CASSPEPPNEQYF.

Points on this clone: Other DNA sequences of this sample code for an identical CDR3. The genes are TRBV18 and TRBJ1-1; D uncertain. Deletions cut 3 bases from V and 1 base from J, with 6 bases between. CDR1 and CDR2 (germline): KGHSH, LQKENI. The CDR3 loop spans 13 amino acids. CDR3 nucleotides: TGTGCCAGCTCACCGGGATCGAACACTGAAGCTTTCTTT. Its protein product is CASSPGSNTEAFF.

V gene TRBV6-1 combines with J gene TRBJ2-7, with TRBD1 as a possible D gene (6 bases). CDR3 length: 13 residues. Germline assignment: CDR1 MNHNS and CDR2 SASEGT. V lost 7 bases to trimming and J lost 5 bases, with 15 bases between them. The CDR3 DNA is TGTGCCAGCAACCCGGACAGTTTCCACGAGCAGTACTTC. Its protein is CASNPDSFHEQYF.

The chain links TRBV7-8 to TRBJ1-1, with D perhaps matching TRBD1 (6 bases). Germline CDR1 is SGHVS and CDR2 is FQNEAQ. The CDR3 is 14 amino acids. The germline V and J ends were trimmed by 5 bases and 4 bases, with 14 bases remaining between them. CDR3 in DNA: TGTGCCAGCAGCGGGGGGGCGGTAGTCACTGAAGCTTTCTTT. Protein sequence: CASSGGAVVTEAFF.

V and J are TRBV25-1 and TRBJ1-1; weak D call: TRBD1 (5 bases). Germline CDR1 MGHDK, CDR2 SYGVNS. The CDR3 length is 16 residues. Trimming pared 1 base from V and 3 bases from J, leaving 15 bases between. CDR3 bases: TGTGCCAGCAGTGAATCCCGCCGGGGGTCTGACACTGAAGCTTTCTTT. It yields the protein CASSESRRGSDTEAFF.

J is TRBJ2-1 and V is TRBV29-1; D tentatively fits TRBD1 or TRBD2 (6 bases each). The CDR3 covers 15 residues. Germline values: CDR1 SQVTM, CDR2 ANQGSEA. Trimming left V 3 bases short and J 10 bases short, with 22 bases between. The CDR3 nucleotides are TGCAGCGTTGATGTAGATCCGACTAGGGGGAGGGAGCAGTTCTTC. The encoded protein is CSVDVDPTRGREQFF.

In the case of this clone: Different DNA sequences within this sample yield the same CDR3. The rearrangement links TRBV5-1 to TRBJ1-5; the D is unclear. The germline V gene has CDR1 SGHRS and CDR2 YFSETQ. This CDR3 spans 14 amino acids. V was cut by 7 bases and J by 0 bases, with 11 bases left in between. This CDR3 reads CASSPDPSNQPQHF. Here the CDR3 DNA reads TGCGCCAGCTCCCCAGACCCTAGCAATCAGCCCCAGCATTTT.

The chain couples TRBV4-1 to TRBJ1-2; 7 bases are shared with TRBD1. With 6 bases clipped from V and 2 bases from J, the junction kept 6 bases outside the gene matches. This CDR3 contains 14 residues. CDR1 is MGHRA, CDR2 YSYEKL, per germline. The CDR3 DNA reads TGCGCCAGCAGGGGGCTAGGGGGCAACTATGGCTACACCTTC. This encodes CASRGLGGNYGYTF.

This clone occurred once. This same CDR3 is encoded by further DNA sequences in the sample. The CDR3 reads CASLRDSQETQYF. In DNA form, the CDR3 reads TGTGCCTCCCTTCGCGACTCACAAGAGACCCAGTACTTC. The genes are TRBV2 and TRBJ2-5; D call uncertain. The V end was cut by 11 bases, the J end by 2 bases, with 15 bases between. CDR1 and CDR2 (germline): SNHLY, FYNNEI. The CDR3 runs 13 residues.

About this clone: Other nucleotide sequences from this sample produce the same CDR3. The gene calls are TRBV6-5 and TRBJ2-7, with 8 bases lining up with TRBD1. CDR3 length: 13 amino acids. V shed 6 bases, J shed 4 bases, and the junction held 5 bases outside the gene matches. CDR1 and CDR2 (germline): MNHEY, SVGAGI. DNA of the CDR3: TGTGCCAGCAGGCCCACAGGGGGTTACGAGCAGTACTTC. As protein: CASRPTGGYEQYF.

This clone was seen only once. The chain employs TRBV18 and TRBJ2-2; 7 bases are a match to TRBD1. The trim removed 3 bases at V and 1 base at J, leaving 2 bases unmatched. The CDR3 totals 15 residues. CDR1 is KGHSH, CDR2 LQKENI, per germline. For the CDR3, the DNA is TGTGCCAGCTCACCGAACAGGGGGAACACCGGGGAGCTGTTTTTT. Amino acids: CASSPNRGNTGELFF.

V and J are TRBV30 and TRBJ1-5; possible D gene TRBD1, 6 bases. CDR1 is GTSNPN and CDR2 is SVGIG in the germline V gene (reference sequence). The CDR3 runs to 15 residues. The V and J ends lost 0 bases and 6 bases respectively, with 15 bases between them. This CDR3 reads CAWSVQTGPRQPQHF. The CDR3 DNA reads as TGTGCCTGGAGTGTCCAAACAGGGCCCCGTCAGCCCCAGCATTTT.